This is a list of T cell receptor beta chains from one sample in a study of blood T cell repertoires in COVID-19. Sequenced by immunoSEQ multiplex PCR; TCRdb stores in-frame clones only, minus some. Of about 71,000 clones in the sample, around 83% were seen once. Input material: peripheral blood. Every receptor here comes from a man aged 25 to 40 with COVID-19, enrolled during active disease. CDR3s include the opening cysteine and the closing phenylalanine or tryptophan. Fields, in order: V gene, D gene, clone size, J gene, CDR3 protein, CDR3 DNA. D genes are given only for firm matches. Rows may omit the clone size; those that give it use once, few, many or a size class.

v_gene: TRBV27; d_gene: .; abundance: few; j_gene: TRBJ1-5; CDR3aa: CASSRRGNQPQHF; CDR3nt: TGTGCCAGCTCTCGTCGGGGTAATCAGCCCCAGCATTTT
v_gene: TRBV27; d_gene: .; abundance: few; j_gene: TRBJ1-2; CDR3aa: CASSSPGLGYTF; CDR3nt: TGTGCCAGCAGTTCCCCGGGGTTAGGCTACACCTTC
v_gene: TRBV9; d_gene: .; abundance: .; j_gene: TRBJ1-5; CDR3aa: CASSQQGNQPQHF; CDR3nt: TGTGCCAGCAGCCAACAGGGTAATCAGCCCCAGCATTTT
v_gene: TRBV4-1; d_gene: TRBD2; abundance: .; j_gene: TRBJ2-5; CDR3aa: CASSGDYNQETQYF; CDR3nt: TGCGCCAGCAGCGGGGACTACAATCAAGAGACCCAGTACTTC
v_gene: TRBV27; d_gene: .; abundance: .; j_gene: TRBJ2-1; CDR3aa: CATRESRGYNEQFF; CDR3nt: TGTGCCACCAGGGAGAGCAGGGGTTACAATGAGCAGTTCTTC
v_gene: TRBV6-5; d_gene: .; abundance: .; j_gene: TRBJ2-1; CDR3aa: CASSYRTDYNEQFF; CDR3nt: TGTGCCAGCAGTTACCGAACAGATTACAATGAGCAGTTCTTC
v_gene: TRBV7-6; d_gene: .; abundance: .; j_gene: TRBJ2-7; CDR3aa: CASSLVRERPYEQYF; CDR3nt: TGTGCCAGCAGCTTAGTCCGCGAACGCCCCTACGAGCAGTACTTC
v_gene: TRBV3-1/TRBV3-2; d_gene: .; abundance: .; j_gene: TRBJ2-7; CDR3aa: CASSRSSYEQYF; CDR3nt: TGTGCCAGCAGCCGGAGCTCCTACGAGCAGTACTTC
v_gene: TRBV7-9; d_gene: TRBD1; abundance: .; j_gene: TRBJ1-1; CDR3aa: CASSLGQGAKGTEAFF; CDR3nt: TGTGCCAGCAGCTTGGGACAGGGGGCGAAGGGCACTGAAGCTTTCTTT
v_gene: TRBV11-2; d_gene: .; abundance: .; j_gene: TRBJ2-1; CDR3aa: CASSPRVGGGYNEQFF; CDR3nt: TGTGCCAGCAGCCCCCGGGTGGGTGGAGGCTACAATGAGCAGTTCTTC
v_gene: TRBV14; d_gene: .; abundance: .; j_gene: TRBJ1-2; CDR3aa: CASSPGRDGYTF; CDR3nt: TGTGCCAGCAGCCCTGGGAGAGATGGCTACACCTTC
v_gene: TRBV27; d_gene: TRBD1; abundance: once; j_gene: TRBJ1-1; CDR3aa: CASSLSRTGGATEAFF; CDR3nt: TGTGCCAGCAGTTTATCCCGGACAGGGGGCGCCACTGAAGCTTTCTTT
v_gene: TRBV19; d_gene: TRBD1; abundance: few; j_gene: TRBJ1-2; CDR3aa: CASSSGTGGLDYGYTF; CDR3nt: TGTGCCAGTAGTAGCGGGACAGGGGGCCTGGACTATGGCTACACCTTC
v_gene: TRBV6-6; d_gene: .; abundance: .; j_gene: TRBJ1-1; CDR3aa: CASKGQSEAFF; CDR3nt: TGTGCCAGCAAAGGACAGAGTGAAGCTTTCTTT
v_gene: TRBV14; d_gene: TRBD1; abundance: .; j_gene: TRBJ2-1; CDR3aa: CASSQTRQGYNEQFF; CDR3nt: TGTGCCAGCAGCCAGACGAGACAGGGGTACAATGAGCAGTTCTTC
v_gene: TRBV29-1; d_gene: TRBD1; abundance: .; j_gene: TRBJ2-7; CDR3aa: CSVRTGTHEQYF; CDR3nt: TGCAGCGTCAGGACAGGGACCCACGAGCAGTACTTC